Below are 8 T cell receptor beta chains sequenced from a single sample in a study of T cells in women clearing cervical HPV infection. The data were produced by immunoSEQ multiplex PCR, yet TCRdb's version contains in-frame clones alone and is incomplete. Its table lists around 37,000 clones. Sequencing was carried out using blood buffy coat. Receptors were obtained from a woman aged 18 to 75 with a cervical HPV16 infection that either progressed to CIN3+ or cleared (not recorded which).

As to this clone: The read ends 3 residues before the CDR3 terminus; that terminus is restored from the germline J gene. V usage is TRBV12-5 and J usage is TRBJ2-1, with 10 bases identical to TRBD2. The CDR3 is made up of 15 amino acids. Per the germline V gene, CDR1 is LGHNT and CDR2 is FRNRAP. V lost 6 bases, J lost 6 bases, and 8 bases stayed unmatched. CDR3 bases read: TGTGCTAGTGGACAAAGCGGGGGGGTTACCAATGAG. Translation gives CASGQSGGVTNE. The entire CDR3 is CASGQSGGVTNEQFF.

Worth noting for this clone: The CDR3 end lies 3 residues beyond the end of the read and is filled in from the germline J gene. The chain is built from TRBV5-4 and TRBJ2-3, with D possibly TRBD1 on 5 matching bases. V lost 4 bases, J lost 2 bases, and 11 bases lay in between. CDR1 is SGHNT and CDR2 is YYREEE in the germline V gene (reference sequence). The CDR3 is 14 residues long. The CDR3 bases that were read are TGTGCCAGCAGCAACGACAGATACACAGATACG. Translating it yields CASSNDRYTDT. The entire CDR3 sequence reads CASSNDRYTDTQYF.

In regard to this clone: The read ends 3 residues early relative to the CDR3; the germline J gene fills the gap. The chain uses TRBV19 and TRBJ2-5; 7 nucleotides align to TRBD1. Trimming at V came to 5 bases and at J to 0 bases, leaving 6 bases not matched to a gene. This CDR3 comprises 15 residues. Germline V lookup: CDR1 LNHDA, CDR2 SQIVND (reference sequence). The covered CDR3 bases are TGTGCCAGTAGTTTTGGGGACAGAAACCAAGAGACC. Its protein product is CASSFGDRNQET. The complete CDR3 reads CASSFGDRNQETQYF.

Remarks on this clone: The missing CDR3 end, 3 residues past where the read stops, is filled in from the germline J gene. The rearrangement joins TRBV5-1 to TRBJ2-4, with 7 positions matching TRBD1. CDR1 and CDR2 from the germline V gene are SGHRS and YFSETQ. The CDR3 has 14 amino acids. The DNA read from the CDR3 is TGCGCCAGCAGCGGCGGACAGGTTAAAGAGACT. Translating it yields CASSGGQVKET. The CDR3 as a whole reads CASSGGQVKETQYF.

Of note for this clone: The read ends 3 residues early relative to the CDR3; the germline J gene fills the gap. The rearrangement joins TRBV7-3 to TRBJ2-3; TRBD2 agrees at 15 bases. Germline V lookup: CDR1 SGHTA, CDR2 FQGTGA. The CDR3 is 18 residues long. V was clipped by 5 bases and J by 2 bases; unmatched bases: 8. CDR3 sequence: CASSPKGLAGGNTDTQYF. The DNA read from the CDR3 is TGTGCCAGCAGCCCGAAGGGACTAGCGGGGGGAAACACAGATACG.

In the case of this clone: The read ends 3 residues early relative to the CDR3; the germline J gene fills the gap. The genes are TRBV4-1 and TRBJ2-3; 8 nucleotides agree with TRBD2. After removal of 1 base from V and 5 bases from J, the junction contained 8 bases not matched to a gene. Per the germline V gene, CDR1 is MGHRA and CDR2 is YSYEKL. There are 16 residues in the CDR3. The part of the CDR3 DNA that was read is TGCGCCAGCAGCCAAGGAAGGGCGGGGGGAAAAGATACG. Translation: CASSQGRAGGKDT. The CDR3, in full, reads CASSQGRAGGKDTQYF.

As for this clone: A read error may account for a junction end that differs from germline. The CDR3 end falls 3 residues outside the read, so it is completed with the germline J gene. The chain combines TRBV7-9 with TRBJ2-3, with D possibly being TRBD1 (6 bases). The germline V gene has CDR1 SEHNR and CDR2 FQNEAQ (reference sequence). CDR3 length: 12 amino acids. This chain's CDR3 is CASSLWTETQYF. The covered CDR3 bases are TGTGCCAGCAGCTTATGGACAGAGACG. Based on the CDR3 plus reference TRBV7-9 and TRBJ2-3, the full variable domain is DTGVSQNPRHKITKRGQNVTFRCDPISEHNRLYWYRQTLGQGPEFLTYFQNEAQLEKSRLLSDRFSAERPKGSFSTLEIQRTEQGDSAMYLCASSLWTETQYFGPGTRLTVL.

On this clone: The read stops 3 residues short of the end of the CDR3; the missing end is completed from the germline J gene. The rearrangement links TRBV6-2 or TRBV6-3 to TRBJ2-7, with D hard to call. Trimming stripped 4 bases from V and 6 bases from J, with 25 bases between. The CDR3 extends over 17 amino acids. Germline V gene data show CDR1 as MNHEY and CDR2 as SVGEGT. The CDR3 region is CASSSANLGSFLREQYF. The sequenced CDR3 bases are TGTGCCAGCAGTTCCGCGAACCTAGGTTCCTTCCTACGCGAG.